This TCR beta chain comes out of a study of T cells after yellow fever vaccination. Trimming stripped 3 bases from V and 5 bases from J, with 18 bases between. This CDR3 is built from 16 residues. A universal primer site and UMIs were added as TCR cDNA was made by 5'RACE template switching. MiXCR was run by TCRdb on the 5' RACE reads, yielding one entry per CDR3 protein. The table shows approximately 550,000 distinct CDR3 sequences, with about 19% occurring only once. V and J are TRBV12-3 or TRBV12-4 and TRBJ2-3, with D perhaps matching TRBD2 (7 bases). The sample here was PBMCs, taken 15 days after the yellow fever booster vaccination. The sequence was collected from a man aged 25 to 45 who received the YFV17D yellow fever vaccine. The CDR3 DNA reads TGTGCCAGCAGTTTGACCCCGGGGGAGGGGGAAGATACGCAGTATTTT. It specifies CASSLTPGEGEDTQYF.